What follows are 22 T cell receptor beta chains derived from one specimen sequenced in a study of blood T cell repertoires in COVID-19. Clones were sequenced by immunoSEQ multiplex PCR, and TCRdb holds only the in-frame ones, with some missing. The sample consists of 150,000 to 200,000 clones, roughly 89% of them appearing once. Specimen: peripheral blood. Every receptor here comes from a woman aged 70 to 79 with COVID-19, enrolled during active disease.

As to this clone: This CDR3 is also generated by other DNA sequences in the sample. The rearrangement joins TRBV29-1 to TRBJ2-3; D remains ambiguous. Trimming removed 3 bases from V and 0 bases from J, with 4 bases in between. The CDR3 runs to 12 residues. Germline assignment: CDR1 SQVTM and CDR2 ANQGSEA. CDR3 in amino acids: CSVDPSTDTQYF. The CDR3 nucleotides are TGCAGCGTTGATCCAAGCACAGATACGCAGTATTTT.

This chain links TRBV24-1 with TRBJ2-3, with TRBD2 matching 14 bases. Germline trimming cut 5 bases from V and 3 bases from J; bases unmatched to any gene: 9. The germline CDR1 and CDR2 sequences are KGHDR and SFDVKD. CDR3 length equals 18 residues. CDR3 in amino acids: CATSARLAGGPWTDTQYF. As DNA, the CDR3 is TGTGCCACCAGTGCCAGACTAGCGGGAGGGCCCTGGACAGATACGCAGTATTTT.

This clone was seen once. The V and J genes are TRBV28 and TRBJ2-5; TRBD2 might be the D (5 bases). V was trimmed by 2 bases and J by 7 bases, leaving 8 bases between them. The CDR3 extends over 12 amino acids. Germline loops: CDR1 MDHEN, CDR2 SYDVKM. The CDR3 reads CASSLLGGTQYF. The DNA of the CDR3 is TGTGCCAGCAGTTTACTAGGAGGGACCCAGTACTTC.

V usage is TRBV19 and J usage is TRBJ1-2, with 7 bases lining up with TRBD1. The CDR3 is 14 residues long. The germline V gene has CDR1 LNHDA and CDR2 SQIVND (reference sequence). J was trimmed by 0 bases and V by 3 bases; bases with no gene match: 1. The CDR3 nucleotides read TGTGCCAGTAGTATGGGGACAGCTAACTATGGCTACACCTTC. Translating gives CASSMGTANYGYTF.

The chain joins TRBV28 to TRBJ1-2, with D perhaps matching TRBD1 (6 bases). Trimming cost V 2 bases and J 4 bases, with 14 bases left between them. Germline assignment: CDR1 MDHEN and CDR2 SYDVKM. The CDR3 covers 15 residues. CDR3 loop: CASSLTRGQGYGYTF. In DNA, the CDR3 is TGTGCCAGCAGTTTAACCAGGGGCCAGGGCTATGGCTACACCTTC.

The CDR3 sequence is CASRLQGVSYEQYF. The CDR3 DNA sequence: TGTGCCAGCAGACTACAGGGGGTATCCTACGAGCAGTACTTC. J is TRBJ2-7 and V is TRBV5-4; 8 nucleotides align to TRBD1. Germline V CDR1 and CDR2: SGHNT, YYREEE (reference sequence). The V and J ends lost 5 bases and 1 base, in that order; junction bases with no gene match: 5. This CDR3 is built from 14 residues.

CDR3 DNA sequence: TGTGCCAGCAGTTCAAGACCACCCGGGACAGGGTCAGATACGCAGTATTTT. As protein: CASSSRPPGTGSDTQYF. The chain employs TRBV27 and TRBJ2-3; TRBD1 matches at 9 bases. Losses at the gene ends were 4 bases for V and 4 bases for J; bases not matched to a gene: 12. CDR1 and CDR2 (germline): MNHEY, SMNVEV (reference sequence). The CDR3 extends over 17 amino acids.

The chain joins TRBV28 to TRBJ1-1; possible D gene TRBD1, 6 bases. CDR3 size: 12 residues. CDR1 and CDR2 from the germline V gene are MDHEN and SYDVKM. Trimming shortened V by 4 bases and J by 6 bases, and 9 bases separated the two germline ends. The CDR3 sequence: CASSSQGSEAFF. CDR3 bases: TGTGCCAGCAGTTCACAGGGTTCTGAAGCTTTCTTT.

The CDR3 nucleotides are TGTGCCATCAGCAGAGCGAGGGAGGCCAATGAGCAGTTCTTC. Its protein product is CAISRAREANEQFF. The chain has TRBV10-3 and TRBJ2-1; possible D gene TRBD2, 6 bases. Trimming removed 6 bases from V and 6 bases from J, with 15 bases in between. CDR1 and CDR2 from the germline V gene are ENHRY and SYGVKD. This CDR3 region has 14 residues.

V is TRBV4-3 and J is TRBJ1-2; TRBD1 aligns across 11 bases. The CDR3 is 16 residues long. V lost 4 bases and J lost 7; bases outside the gene matches: 11. Germline V gene data show CDR1 as LGHNA and CDR2 as YSLEER. The CDR3 DNA follows: TGCGCCAGCAGCCGGGACAGGGGGAATCTATTTTCTGGCTACACCTTC. Translated: CASSRDRGNLFSGYTF.

V gene TRBV2 combines with J gene TRBJ2-5, with D unresolved. V dropped 5 bases and J dropped 1 base, with 8 bases sitting between them. CDR3 length equals 13 residues. Germline CDR1 SNHLY, CDR2 FYNNEI. CDR3 loop: CASSSRIQETQYF. In nucleotides, the CDR3 is TGTGCCAGCAGTTCGCGTATCCAAGAGACCCAGTACTTC.

CDR3 coding DNA: TGTGCCACCAGCAGAGGCGGAGCGGACACTGAAGCTTTCTTT. This gives the protein CATSRGGADTEAFF. The V call is TRBV15, the J call TRBJ1-1; D gene uncertain. Per germline, CDR1 LNHNV and CDR2 YYDKDF (reference sequence). CDR3 length: 14 amino acids. Trimming removed 1 base from V and 3 bases from J, with 9 bases in between.

V gene TRBV4-1 combines with J gene TRBJ2-5; D is ambiguous. V was pared by 3 bases and J by 1 base, with 12 bases between. The CDR3 has 15 amino acids. The germline gives CDR1 MGHRA, CDR2 YSYEKL. CDR3 loop: CASSQSLGSQETQYF. Written as DNA, the CDR3 is TGCGCCAGCAGCCAGAGCCTAGGCAGCCAAGAGACCCAGTACTTC.

This sequence joins TRBV28 and TRBJ2-4; D is uncertain. V gave up 4 bases and J gave up 1 base, with 11 bases separating them. This CDR3 comprises 15 residues. Germline V gene data show CDR1 as MDHEN and CDR2 as SYDVKM. The chain's CDR3 is CASSSRYLAKNIQYF. In nucleotides, the CDR3 is TGTGCCAGCAGTTCGCGGTATTTGGCCAAAAACATTCAGTACTTC.

The CDR3 bases are TGTGCCAGCAGTGTTATGGACTTAGCGAGCTCCTACGAGCAGTACTTC. Translating it yields CASSVMDLASSYEQYF. The V call is TRBV6-4, the J call TRBJ2-7; tentative D call: TRBD2 (5 bases). Germline values: CDR1 MRHNA, CDR2 SNTAGT. V lost 4 bases and J lost 0, with 16 bases in between. This CDR3 comprises 16 residues.

The V call is TRBV2, the J call TRBJ1-5; no clear D. CDR1 is SNHLY and CDR2 is FYNNEI in the germline V gene. The V and J ends lost 4 bases and 3 bases respectively, with 10 bases between them. The CDR3 covers 14 residues. Here the CDR3 DNA reads TGTGCCAGCAGTGGACGGGAATACAATCAGCCCCAGCATTTT. Residues: CASSGREYNQPQHF.

This chain connects TRBV5-1 to TRBJ2-7; weak D call: TRBD1 (5 bases). The CDR3 length is 16 residues. Trimming shortened V by 0 bases and J by 0 bases, and 13 bases separated the two germline ends. Germline loops: CDR1 SGHRS, CDR2 YFSETQ. The CDR3 loop reads CASSLGAQGSSYEQYF. The CDR3 coding sequence is TGCGCCAGCAGCTTGGGGGCGCAGGGTAGCTCCTACGAGCAGTACTTC.

This clone was recorded only once. Other DNA sequences in the same sample also yield this CDR3. The CDR3 sequence: CASGQGAGNTIYF. DNA of the CDR3: TGTGCCAGTGGACAGGGGGCTGGAAACACCATATATTTT. The chain is built from TRBV19 and TRBJ1-3; 10 nucleotides line up with TRBD1. Germline V gives CDR1 LNHDA, CDR2 SQIVND (reference sequence). The J segment lost 2 bases and the V segment lost 8 bases, leaving 0 bases of the junction unmatched. The CDR3 length is 13 residues.

The rearrangement joins TRBV27 to TRBJ1-1; tentative D call: TRBD1 (6 bases). Trimming shortened V by 5 bases and J by 3 bases, and 16 bases separated the two germline ends. CDR3 length: 15 amino acids. Germline CDR1 MNHEY, CDR2 SMNVEV (reference sequence). CDR3 nucleotide sequence: TGTGCCAGCAGTATCCAGGGGAGTACGTACACTGAAGCTTTCTTT. As protein: CASSIQGSTYTEAFF.

V gene TRBV6-6 combines with J gene TRBJ1-2; 10 bases align to TRBD1. This CDR3 is 15 amino acids long. Germline lookup yields CDR1 MNHNY and CDR2 SVGAGI (reference sequence). Losses at the gene ends were 4 bases for V and 8 bases for J; bases not matched to a gene: 10. CDR3 in DNA: TGTGCCAGCAGTTCCGGGACAGGGGATTCGGGAGGCTACACCTTC. Translating it yields CASSSGTGDSGGYTF.

The chain couples TRBV29-1 to TRBJ1-2, with D uncertain. Per the germline V gene, CDR1 is SQVTM and CDR2 is ANQGSEA. The CDR3 length is 11 residues. Trimming stripped 6 bases from V and 7 bases from J, with 12 bases between. The CDR3 protein is CSVMVTTGYTF. The CDR3 bases are TGCAGCGTGATGGTCACAACTGGCTACACCTTC.

CDR3 in amino acids: CASSSPTSGRQADTQYF. The CDR3 coding sequence is TGTGCCAGCAGCTCGCCGACTAGCGGGAGACAGGCAGATACGCAGTATTTT. This chain joins TRBV3-1 (or the pseudogene TRBV3-2) and TRBJ2-3; 12 bases agree with TRBD2. Germline lookup yields CDR1 LGHDT and CDR2 YNNKEL (reference sequence). CDR3 length: 17 amino acids. J lost 4 bases, V lost 5 bases, and 10 bases had no gene match.